These T cell receptor beta chains were read from a single sample in a study of blood T cell repertoires in COVID-19. Using immunoSEQ multiplex PCR, the repertoire was profiled, and TCRdb retains in-frame clones only, with some absent. The sample carries about 310,000 clones, approximately 90% recorded once. Source material: PBMCs or T cells enriched from blood (not recorded which). These receptors were taken from a woman aged 40 to 50 who had recovered from COVID-19. CDR3s include the opening cysteine and the closing phenylalanine or tryptophan. Each record gives: J gene, D gene, clone size, V gene, CDR3 DNA, CDR3 protein. The D gene is left open where the match is weak. Size is omitted from some rows. Given values are once, few, many or a class for expanded clones.

>TRBJ2-3|TRBD2|NA|TRBV3-1/TRBV3-2
TGTGCCAGCAGCCAAGGGACTAGCGGGAGGAGCACAGATACGCAGTATTTT
CASSQGTSGRSTDTQYF
>TRBJ2-7|TRBD1|NA|TRBV18
TGTGCCAGCTCACCTCTTGGCCCGGGACAGGGGAATAACGAGCAGTACTTC
CASSPLGPGQGNNEQYF
>TRBJ2-7|TRBD2|NA|TRBV2
TGTGCCAGCAGTCCAAGCGGGGGGCGGGAGCAGTACTTC
CASSPSGGREQYF
>TRBJ1-1|NA|NA|TRBV20-1
TGCAGTGCTAGTGCGGGGATGAACACTGAAGCTTTCTTT
CSASAGMNTEAFF
>TRBJ1-1|TRBD1|once|TRBV29-1
TGCAGCGTTGTGGTTCCGGGACAGGGGCCCGAAGCTTTCTTT
CSVVVPGQGPEAFF
>TRBJ2-5|TRBD2|NA|TRBV9
TGTGCCAGCAGCTCAGGACGGGGGGAATTTCAAGAGACCCAGTACTTC
CASSSGRGEFQETQYF
>TRBJ2-5|NA|NA|TRBV12-3/TRBV12-4
TGTGCCAGCAGTCCCCTGCGCCAAGAGACCCAGTACTTC
CASSPLRQETQYF
>TRBJ1-5|NA|NA|TRBV9
TGTGCCAGCAGCCGCGGTGCAGAACATAGCAATCAGCCCCAGCATTTT
CASSRGAEHSNQPQHF
>TRBJ1-1|NA|NA|TRBV4-3
TGCGCCAGCAGCCAAGGACCGGGAACGAACACTGAAGCTTTCTTT
CASSQGPGTNTEAFF
>TRBJ1-2|NA|NA|TRBV19
TGTGCCAGTAGTATAGATAAGGGGGACTATGGCTACACCTTC
CASSIDKGDYGYTF
>TRBJ2-7|NA|NA|TRBV25-1
TGTGCCAGCAGTGAGCCAGGGGTCCACGAGCAGTACTTC
CASSEPGVHEQYF
>TRBJ2-7|TRBD1|NA|TRBV19
TGTGCCAGTAGTACGGGACAGGGTAACGAGCAGTACTTC
CASSTGQGNEQYF
>TRBJ1-1|TRBD1|NA|TRBV29-1
TGCAGCGTTGAGTTCGGACAGGGGGGAACTGAAGCTTTCTTT
CSVEFGQGGTEAFF
>TRBJ1-2|NA|NA|TRBV7-2
TGTGCCAGCAGCTCCGGCAGGGGCGACTATGGCTACACCTTC
CASSSGRGDYGYTF
>TRBJ1-1|TRBD1|once|TRBV7-6
TGTGCCAGCAGCCCCCGACAGGGATTGCTCACTGAAGCTTTCTTT
CASSPRQGLLTEAFF
>TRBJ2-7|NA|NA|TRBV9
TGTGCCAGCAGCCTCCAACAGGTCTCCTACGAGCAGTACTTC
CASSLQQVSYEQYF
>TRBJ1-4|NA|NA|TRBV4-3
TGCGCCAGCAGCCAACCCGCCGGGCCCAGGGTTGGGCATGAAAAACTGTTTTTT
CASSQPAGPRVGHEKLFF
>TRBJ1-4|NA|once|TRBV30
TGTGCCTGGAGTGTATACATCAATGAAAAACTGTTTTTT
CAWSVYINEKLFF
>TRBJ2-7|NA|NA|TRBV7-9
TGTGCCAGCAGCCCTTGGAGTTACGAGCAGTACTTC
CASSPWSYEQYF
>TRBJ1-1|NA|NA|TRBV28
TGTGCCATGGGGGGGGATACTGAAGCTTTCTTT
CAMGGDTEAFF
>TRBJ1-2|NA|NA|TRBV29-1
TGCAGCGTTGTTGAGTCTAACTATGGCTACACCTTC
CSVVESNYGYTF
>TRBJ2-2|TRBD2|NA|TRBV6-6
TGTGCCAGCAGTCAGGACCCTAGCGGGGTTCTCGCCGGGGAGCTGTTTTTT
CASSQDPSGVLAGELFF
>TRBJ2-7|TRBD1|NA|TRBV23-1
TGCGCCAGCGGACTCCCCGGGACAGCCTACGAGCAGTACTTC
CASGLPGTAYEQYF
>TRBJ1-6|NA|NA|TRBV11-2
TGTGCCAGCAGCTTAGGGGCCGATTCACCCCTCCACTTT
CASSLGADSPLHF
>TRBJ2-4|TRBD1|NA|TRBV28
TGTGCCAGCAGTTCAGTACAGGGGAAGGGGAAAAACATTCAGTACTTC
CASSSVQGKGKNIQYF
>TRBJ1-2|NA|NA|TRBV11-2
TGTGCCAGCAGCTTAGGGCCAGGGGGCTACACCTTC
CASSLGPGGYTF
>TRBJ2-5|TRBD2|NA|TRBV7-6
TGTGCCAGCAGCTTAGTAGCGGGGGCCCAAGAGACCCAGTACTTC
CASSLVAGAQETQYF
>TRBJ1-3|NA|NA|TRBV7-8
TGTGCCAGCAGCTTACGCCTTACGGGGGGCTGGGGGTCTGGAAACACCATATATTTT
CASSLRLTGGWGSGNTIYF